The clone carrying this T cell receptor (beta chain) was picked up a small number of times. Its target is not known. The CDR3 spans 12 residues. Trimming left V 8 bases short and J 8 bases short, with 12 bases between. CDR1 is MNHNY, CDR2 SVGAGI, per germline (reference sequence). The sample belongs to a study of cytomegalovirus exposure and HLA in healthy donors. Study overall: As released early, the data held approximately 80 million unique TCRs from HLA-typed donors. General observations from the study: Later analysis showed most CMV-associated TCR beta chains appearing HLA-restricted. Overall, approximately 180 TCR beta chains were annotated as cytomegalovirus-associated.

The PCR had 60 Vbeta and 13 Jbeta primers. Sequencing used immunoSEQ multiplex PCR; TCRdb keeps in-frame clones, though not all of them. This table has 170,000 or so clones, roughly four fifths appearing once. Material: PBMCs. The gene calls are TRBV6-6 and TRBJ2-2; perhaps TRBD2 as D (5 bases). The receptor was isolated from a woman aged 25 to 39 in good health and CMV-seronegative. CDR3 sequence reads: CASRGGGGELFF. CDR3 sequence (DNA): TGTGCCAGCCGCGGAGGTGGAGGGGAGCTGTTTTTT.